The source of this TCR beta chain is a study of OX40 agonist ivuxolimab in advanced cancers. Study-level background: Ivuxolimab was a fully human IgG2 agonistic monoclonal antibody targeting the costimulatory receptor OX40 (CD134). Intravenous ivuxolimab was administered to patients every 2 weeks at six dose levels: 0.01, 0.1, 0.3, 1.5, 3 and 10 mg/kg. Among the approximately 50 dose-escalation patients, around 19 had hepatocellular carcinoma, around 15 melanoma, 9 renal cell carcinoma and 9 head and neck cancer. A male proportion of roughly 80% and a mean age of around 60 years, ranging from about 23 to 90, were recorded for the dose-escalation cohort. Patients were allowed to have had prior anti-PD-1, anti-PD-L1 or anti-CTLA-4 therapy, and approximately 37% of the dose-escalation patients had been treated with checkpoint inhibitors. Three dose-escalation patients achieved partial responses, one with hepatocellular carcinoma and two with cutaneous melanoma. Peripheral TCRbeta sequencing was intended to test whether TCR sequence diversity was altered and clonal T-cell expansion was caused by ivuxolimab. The paper reports the monotherapy dose-escalation portion (N ≈ 50 patients) of the phase I ivuxolimab trial. The paper as a whole reports these results and caveats: After ivuxolimab, CD8+ T cells had more expanded clones than CD4+ T cells on average. Which antigens the clonally expanded peripheral T cells were specific for was not determined. Partial responders in the 0.1-3.0 mg/kg groups had among the lowest normalized peripheral clonal expansion, especially among CD8+ T cells. At doses of 0.1 to 3.0 mg/kg, clonal expansion of both CD4+ and CD8+ T cells in blood was seen between baseline and week 6. Low levels of normalized T-cell clonal expansion were also seen in some patients who did not respond.

The trial excluded patients who had a history of autoimmune disease or were on systemic immunosuppression. Peripheral blood for TCR sequencing was collected from all dose cohorts at baseline, on cycle 4 day 1, and on cycle 7 day 1. The samples were drawn from a first-in-human, open-label, multicenter phase I dose-escalation trial of ivuxolimab. Adults with locally advanced or metastatic head and neck squamous cell, hepatocellular, melanoma or renal cell carcinoma were enrolled in the trial. Before TCR sequencing, CD4+ T cells and CD8+ T cells from peripheral blood were sorted into separate populations. The CDR3 starts with the cysteine, ends with the phenylalanine, and has 14 residues. The retained sequence is limited to the CDR3, 42 bases, with the frame set at the first base. From the germline V gene, CDR1 is ENHRY and CDR2 is SYGVKD. Germline trimming: 8 bases from V, 0 bases from J; junction bases outside gene matches: 1.

With respect to this clone: This clone's antigen is unknown. No clone much larger than this one lies a single base away; base qualities are absent.

Genomic DNA was extracted from sorted cells for sequencing of the TCRbeta CDR3 region. The immunoSEQ Assay was used to sequence the TCRbeta CDR3 regions. TCRdb stores this immuneACCESS table with in-frame sequences only. Part of the clones is absent; in the studies checked, under half of the shortfall reflects unresolved V genes, and no reason is known for the rest. This sample is represented by around 77,000 clones; around nine tenths of them were singletons. The ten most abundant clones make up 4.8% of the sample. The chain uses TRBV10-3 and TRBJ1-3, and 10 junction bases match TRBD1. The sample in question was CD4+ or CD8+ T cells sorted from blood, obtained in a trial of the OX40 agonist ivuxolimab. The source of this sequence is an adult with an advanced solid tumor such as melanoma, head and neck, liver or kidney cancer. The CDR3 region: CAIGQGGSGNTIYF. The DNA is as follows: TGTGCCATCGGACAGGGGGGCTCTGGAAACACCATATATTTT.